This TCR beta chain came from a study of cytomegalovirus exposure and HLA in healthy donors. Across the whole study: A subsequent analysis stated that the approximately 110 validation repertoires were run on the same platform as the approximately 660 first-cohort repertoires. Study-level points and caveats: The study flagged about 160 TCR beta chains as cytomegalovirus-associated. The tendency of first-cohort TCR clusters to co-occur in the roughly 120 validation repertoires was identified by a subsequent analysis. Rare sequences made up most TCRs, while some public TCRs were found in many donors.

Measured with immunoSEQ multiplex PCR; TCRdb has only the in-frame clones, and not every one. The sample lists roughly 60,000 clones; 90% to 97% were seen once. Germline V lookup: CDR1 MGHRA, CDR2 YSYEKL. The CDR3 consists of 16 residues. The V segment lost 4 bases and the J segment 0 bases; nucleotides outside the gene matches: 5. In regard to this clone: Its antigen remains unknown.

Sample: PBMCs. This receptor was taken from a man younger than 30 in good health and CMV-seronegative. J is TRBJ2-2 and V is TRBV4-1; TRBD1 matches 7 bases. CDR3 DNA: TGCGCCAGCAGCCTGCACGGGACAGCGAACACCGGGGAGCTGTTTTTT. As protein: CASSLHGTANTGELFF.